This TCR beta chain is drawn from a study of blood T cells in healthy people across ages. Trimming pared 4 bases from V and 2 bases from J, leaving 12 bases between. This CDR3 is 13 amino acids long. The V gene's germline CDR1 is GTSNPN and CDR2 SVGIG (reference sequence). With regard to this clonotype: Its antigen remains unidentified.

Findings of the study overall: Measured against age, TCR beta diversity per million T cells decreased in a roughly linear manner. Relative to aged donors, long-lived donors carried more naive CD4+ cells and displayed higher diversity. A strong correlation was found between TCR beta diversity and the percentage of naive T cells.

Combining a sample-barcoded 5' primer with a J-beta primer mix, a second PCR ran for about 7 to 12 cycles. Each CDR3 protein gets one entry after TCRdb re-called the 5' RACE reads with MiXCR. The sample includes 650,000 to 1,000,000 distinct CDR3 sequences, around 45% of them seen just once. This sequence joins TRBV30 and TRBJ2-7; tentatively, D is TRBD1 or TRBD2 (5 bases each). This clonotype originated in an elderly man in good health. The specimen sequenced was blood. CDR3 residues: CAWTGTSAYEQYF. CDR3 DNA sequence: TGTGCCTGGACCGGGACGTCCGCCTACGAGCAGTACTTC.